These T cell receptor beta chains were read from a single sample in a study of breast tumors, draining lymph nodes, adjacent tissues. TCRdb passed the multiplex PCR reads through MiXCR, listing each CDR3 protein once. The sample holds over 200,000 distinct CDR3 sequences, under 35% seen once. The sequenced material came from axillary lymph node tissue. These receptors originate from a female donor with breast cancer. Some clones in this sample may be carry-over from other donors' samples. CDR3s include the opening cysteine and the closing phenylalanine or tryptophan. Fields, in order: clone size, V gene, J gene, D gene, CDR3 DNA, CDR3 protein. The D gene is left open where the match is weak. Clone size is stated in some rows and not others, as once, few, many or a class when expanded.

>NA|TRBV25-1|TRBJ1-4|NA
TGTGCCAGCGTTTACTCAGGACGGAATGAAAAACTGTTTTTT
CASVYSGRNEKLFF
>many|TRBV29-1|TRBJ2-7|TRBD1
TGCAGCGTTTCCAGGGGGCGCACCGGCGAGCAGTACTTC
CSVSRGRTGEQYF
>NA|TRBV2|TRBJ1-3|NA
TGTGCCAGCATCGGTCACTCTGGAAACACCATATATTTT
CASIGHSGNTIYF
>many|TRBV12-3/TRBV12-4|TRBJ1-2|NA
TGTGCCAGCAGTTTTTATCGGCAGGGTGACTATGGCTACACCTTC
CASSFYRQGDYGYTF
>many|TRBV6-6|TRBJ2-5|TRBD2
TGTGCCAGCAGTAGAGGAACTAGCGGGAGATCGGAGACCCAGTACTTC
CASSRGTSGRSETQYF
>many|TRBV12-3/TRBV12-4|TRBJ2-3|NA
TGTGCCAGCAGGAGGACAGGCACAGATACGCAGTATTTT
CASRRTGTDTQYF
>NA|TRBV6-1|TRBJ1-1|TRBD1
TGTGCCAGCAGGAGACAGGGCGAGGGAACTGAAGCTTTCTTT
CASRRQGEGTEAFF
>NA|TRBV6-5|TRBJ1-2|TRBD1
TGTGCCAGCAGTTACTTGGCAGGGGGGAACTATGGCTACACCTTC
CASSYLAGGNYGYTF
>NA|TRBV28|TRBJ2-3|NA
TGTGCCAGCGAGAAGCAGGGGGATACGCAGTATTTT
CASEKQGDTQYF
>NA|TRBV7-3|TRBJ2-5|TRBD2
TGTGCCAGCAGCATGAGCGGGAACCAAGAGACCCAGTACTTC
CASSMSGNQETQYF
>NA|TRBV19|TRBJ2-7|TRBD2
TGTGCCAGTAGTATAGTAGCGGGGTATGGGTACGAGCAGTACTTC
CASSIVAGYGYEQYF
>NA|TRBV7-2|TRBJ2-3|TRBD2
TGTGCCAGCAGCTTAGAACTAGCGGGGGCTGGCACAGATCCGCAGTATTTT
CASSLELAGAGTDPQYF
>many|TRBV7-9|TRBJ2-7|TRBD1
TGTGCCAGCAGCCCCCGCCTCGGACAGGGCTACGAGCAGTACTTC
CASSPRLGQGYEQYF
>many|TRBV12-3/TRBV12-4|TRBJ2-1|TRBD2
TGTGCCAGCAGTCGAGCGGGAGGGTACAATGAGCAGTTCTTC
CASSRAGGYNEQFF
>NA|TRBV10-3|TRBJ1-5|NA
TGTGCCATCAGTGACGTCTCCGCGGCGACCCAGCATTTT
CAISDVSAATQHF
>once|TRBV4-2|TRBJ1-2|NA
TGTGCCAGCAGTTCGAGACTCAGGGGAATCGATGGCTACACCTTC
CASSSRLRGIDGYTF
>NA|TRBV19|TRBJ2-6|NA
TGTGCCAGTAGTACGACCGGGGCCAACGTCCTGACTTTC
CASSTTGANVLTF
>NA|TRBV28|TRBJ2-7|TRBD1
TGTGCCAGCAGTTACCGGGACAGGGGTTACGAGCAGTACTTC
CASSYRDRGYEQYF
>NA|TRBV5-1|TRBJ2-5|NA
TGCGCCAGCAGCTCGAGGAGGGGGGGCCACGAGACCCAGTACTTC
CASSSRRGGHETQYF
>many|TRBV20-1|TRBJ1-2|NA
TGCAGTGCCCCAACAGGGCCCTATGGCTCCACCTTC
CSAPTGPYGSTF
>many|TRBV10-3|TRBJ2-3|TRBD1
TGTGCCATCAGTGATAGGGACAGGGCCACAGATACGCAGTATTTT
CAISDRDRATDTQYF
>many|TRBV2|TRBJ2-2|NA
TGTGCCAGCAGTGACGTCGACACCGGGGAGCTGTTTTTT
CASSDVDTGELFF
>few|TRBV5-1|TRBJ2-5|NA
TGCGCCAGCAGCGTAGGGGGTTTTGGAAAAGAGACCCAGTACTTC
CASSVGGFGKETQYF
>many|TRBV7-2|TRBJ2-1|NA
TGTGCCAGCAGACGCGAGCGGAGCTCCTACAATGAGCAGTTCTTC
CASRRERSSYNEQFF
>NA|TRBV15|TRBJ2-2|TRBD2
TGTGCCACCAGATATGAAAACCTAGCGGGAGGCACCGGGGAGCTGTTTTTT
CATRYENLAGGTGELFF
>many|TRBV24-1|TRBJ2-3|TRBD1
TGTGCCACCAGTGATTGGACAGGGGGTACGCAGTATTTT
CATSDWTGGTQYF
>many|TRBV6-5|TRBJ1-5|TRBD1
TGTGCCAGCAGTTTGGACAGGGTGGATCAGCCCCAGCATTTT
CASSLDRVDQPQHF
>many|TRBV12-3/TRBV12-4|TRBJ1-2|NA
TGTGCCAGCAAATCGCAGGCGCTGGGGGGCTACACCTTC
CASKSQALGGYTF
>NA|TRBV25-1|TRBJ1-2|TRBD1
TGTGCCAGCAGTGAAGCCGGGACAGGGGGCCCCTTCTATGGCTACACCTTC
CASSEAGTGGPFYGYTF
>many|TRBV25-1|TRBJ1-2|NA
TGTGCCAGCAGTGACACCTACTATGGCTACACCTTC
CASSDTYYGYTF
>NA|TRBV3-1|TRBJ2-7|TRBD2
TGTGCCAGCAGCCGAACTAGCGGGGGATCCTACGAGCAGTACTTC
CASSRTSGGSYEQYF
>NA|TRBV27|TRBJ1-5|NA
TGTGCCAGCAGTTCGGGGGGTGGTAGCAATCAGCCCCAGCATTTT
CASSSGGGSNQPQHF
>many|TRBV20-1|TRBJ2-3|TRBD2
TGCAGTGCCATGAATGGACTAGCGTTAACAGATACGCAGTATTTT
CSAMNGLALTDTQYF
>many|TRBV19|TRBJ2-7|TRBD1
TGTGCCAGCTCCATAGCCCAGGACAGGGCCCACGAGCAGTACTTC
CASSIAQDRAHEQYF